The 12 T cell receptor beta chains below come from one sample, sequenced in a study of cytomegalovirus exposure and HLA in healthy donors. In the PCR, 60 Vbeta and 13 Jbeta primers were used. The method was immunoSEQ multiplex PCR; TCRdb's version includes in-frame clones alone and lacks a portion of them. The table shows 150,000 or so clones, with about 72% occurring only once. Sequenced material: PBMCs. These receptors were taken from a man aged 45-65 years in good health and CMV-seropositive.

This chain joins TRBV4-3 and TRBJ2-3, with 7 nucleotides matching TRBD2. The CDR3 covers 16 residues. After removal of 0 bases from V and 0 bases from J, the junction contained 3 bases not matched to a gene. Germline V gene sequence: CDR1 LGHNA, CDR2 YSLEER. CDR3 in DNA: TGCGCCAGCAGCCAAGAGGGACTACCCAGCACAGATACGCAGTATTTT. Residues: CASSQEGLPSTDTQYF.

V gene TRBV19 combines with J gene TRBJ1-3, with 9 bases aligning to TRBD1. Germline V gene lookup returns CDR1 LNHDA and CDR2 SQIVND (reference sequence). CDR3 length: 14 amino acids. With V trimmed by 6 bases and J by 3 bases, 3 bases remained unmatched. The CDR3 is CASSRTGVGNTIYF. CDR3 nucleotide sequence: TGTGCCAGTAGCCGGACAGGGGTTGGAAACACCATATATTTT.

The chain joins TRBV5-6 to TRBJ1-5; 7 nucleotides line up with TRBD1. The V and J ends lost 3 bases and 0 bases, in that order; junction bases with no gene match: 6. CDR3 length: 16 residues. Germline CDR1 SGHDT, CDR2 YYEEEE. This CDR3 is CASSYQGQLSNQPQHF. The DNA of the CDR3 is TGTGCCAGCAGCTACCAGGGACAGCTTAGCAATCAGCCCCAGCATTTT.

The rearrangement uses TRBV5-8 and TRBJ2-5, with D possibly TRBD1 on 6 matching bases. The CDR3 is 16 amino acids. V was shortened by 4 bases and J by 5 bases, with 21 bases between the two germline ends. From germline, CDR1 is SGHTS and CDR2 YDEGEE. CDR3 coding DNA: TGTGCCAGCAGCCGTATAGGACAGCTGAAACGGGAGACCCAGTACTTC. Its protein product is CASSRIGQLKRETQYF.

V is TRBV11-3 and J is TRBJ1-1; TRBD1 is a possible D gene (6 bases). The V end lost 5 bases, the J end lost 6 bases, and 13 bases lay between the germline ends. The length of the CDR3 is 13 residues. The germline CDR1 and CDR2 sequences are SGHNT and YENEEA. The CDR3 sequence: CASSTRQDSEAFF. The CDR3 nucleotides read TGTGCCAGCAGCACCCGACAGGATTCTGAAGCTTTCTTT.

The chain combines TRBV7-2 with TRBJ1-6; tentatively, D is TRBD1 (6 bases). CDR1 and CDR2 (germline): SGHTA, FQGNSA. V lost 4 bases and J 6 bases, leaving 16 bases between the germline ends. The CDR3 totals 16 residues. CDR3 in DNA: TGTGCCAGCAGCTCGGGACCTTCCAGGGGTAATTCACCCCTCCACTTT. This sequence encodes CASSSGPSRGNSPLHF.

The chain uses TRBV7-6 and TRBJ2-7; D is perhaps TRBD2 (7 bases). The CDR3 has 13 residues. With 8 bases removed from V and 0 bases from J, the gap between germline ends came to 11 bases. Looked up from germline, CDR1 is SGHVS and CDR2 is FNYEAQ. The DNA of the CDR3 is TGTGCCAGCTCGGGGGGCTTCTCCTACGAGCAGTACTTC. Protein product: CASSGGFSYEQYF.

V usage is TRBV30 and J usage is TRBJ1-5; 9 bases are a match to TRBD1. The CDR3 contains 14 residues. V shed 2 bases, J shed 7 bases, and the junction held 6 bases outside the gene matches. Germline assignment: CDR1 GTSNPN and CDR2 SVGIG (reference sequence). The CDR3 is CAWSSGTGQQPQHF. The CDR3 DNA is TGTGCCTGGAGTAGCGGGACAGGGCAACAGCCCCAGCATTTT.

The gene calls are TRBV9 and TRBJ1-4, with a possible D match to TRBD1 (6 bases). Germline-derived CDR1 and CDR2 are SGDLS and YYNGEE. The CDR3 consists of 14 residues. V shed 0 bases and J shed 5 bases, with 8 bases lying between them. The CDR3 DNA is TGTGCCAGCAGCGTAGGGACAGCAAATGAAAAACTGTTTTTT. Translated, it gives CASSVGTANEKLFF.

The chain links TRBV7-3 to TRBJ2-5; TRBD2 is a possible D gene (6 bases). The J call may not be correct, given that the DNA end is closer to TRBJ2-7. The CDR3 sequence is 15 residues long. Germline lookup yields CDR1 SGHTA and CDR2 FQGTGA. The CDR3 sequence: CASSLTAEGPYEQYF. The CDR3, as DNA: TGTGCCAGCAGCTTAACAGCGGAGGGCCCCTACGAGCAGTACTTC.

V usage is TRBV27 and J usage is TRBJ2-7; perhaps TRBD2 as D (5 bases). V was shortened by 8 bases and J by 0 bases, with 8 bases between the two germline ends. Germline CDR1 MNHEY, CDR2 SMNVEV (reference sequence). The CDR3 totals 12 residues. The CDR3 nucleotides are TGTGCCAGCCATGCGGGCTCCTACGAGCAGTACTTC. The encoded protein is CASHAGSYEQYF.

The chain couples TRBV28 to TRBJ2-7; 9 bases align to TRBD1. This CDR3 is built from 14 residues. V lost 7 bases, J lost 6 bases, and 10 bases stayed unmatched. The germline CDR1 and CDR2 sequences are MDHEN and SYDVKM. As DNA, the CDR3 is TGTGCCAGCACACTTCCGGGACAGGGCACCGAGCAGTACTTC. It yields the protein CASTLPGQGTEQYF.